The source of this T cell receptor (beta chain) is a study of blood T cell repertoires in COVID-19. Sequencing was performed with immunoSEQ multiplex PCR; in TCRdb, only in-frame clones are kept and a portion is missing. The table lists under 450,000 clones, roughly 86% of them singletons, with roughly 1.1% in the top ten. CDR3 length equals 17 residues. Germline CDR1 and CDR2: LGHNA and YNFKEQ. V was pared by 4 bases and J by 4 bases, with 9 bases of the junction left unmatched. The chain has TRBV4-2 and TRBJ2-2, with 10 bases that match TRBD2. The sequencing sample was made of peripheral blood. This TCR was sampled from a human donor with acute or convalescent COVID-19. The donor label of this sample is uncertain. CDR3: CASSPGGSGGFTGELFF. The DNA of the CDR3 is TGTGCCAGCAGCCCCGGGGGTAGCGGGGGGTTCACCGGGGAGCTGTTTTTT.